The TCR beta chain described here comes from a study of OX40 agonist ivuxolimab in advanced cancers. Study observations and caveats: Antigen specificity was not determined for the expanded peripheral T cells. On average, CD8+ T cells showed a greater number of expanded clones than CD4+.

A remark on this clone: Antigen: not known.

Germline CDR1 and CDR2: SGHRS and YFSETQ. The ends were cut back, 0 bases at V and 0 bases at J, with 9 bases in the middle. The CDR3 is 16 residues long. The method was immunoSEQ multiplex PCR; TCRdb's version includes in-frame clones alone and lacks a portion of them. The sample lists over 60,000 clones, roughly 80% occurring once. The origin of this receptor is an adult with an advanced solid tumor such as melanoma, head and neck, liver or kidney cancer. The sample was CD4+ or CD8+ T cells sorted from blood, taken in a trial of the OX40 agonist ivuxolimab. This chain connects TRBV5-1 to TRBJ2-2; D call uncertain. CDR3 sequence reads: CASSLVIGPNTGELFF. Written as DNA, the CDR3 is TGCGCCAGCAGCTTGGTTATCGGGCCGAACACCGGGGAGCTGTTTTTT.